The clone carrying this TCR beta chain was recorded a few times. This entry comes from a study of tumor-infiltrating lymphocytes in oesophageal squamous cell carcinoma. TCRdb passed the reads through MiXCR, listing each CDR3 protein once. The sample contains 11,000 or so distinct CDR3 sequences, more than 55% of which appear only once. This receptor was identified in a female donor with esophageal squamous cell carcinoma. Specimen: blood.

In DNA form, the CDR3 reads TGTGCCAGCGGCACTAGCGCAGATACGCAGTATTTT. Its translation: CASGTSADTQYF. The V and J genes are TRBV27 and TRBJ2-3, with 7 positions matching TRBD2. The germline gives CDR1 MNHEY, CDR2 SMNVEV (reference sequence). V shed 8 bases, J shed 4 bases, and the junction held 3 bases outside the gene matches. This CDR3 spans 12 amino acids.